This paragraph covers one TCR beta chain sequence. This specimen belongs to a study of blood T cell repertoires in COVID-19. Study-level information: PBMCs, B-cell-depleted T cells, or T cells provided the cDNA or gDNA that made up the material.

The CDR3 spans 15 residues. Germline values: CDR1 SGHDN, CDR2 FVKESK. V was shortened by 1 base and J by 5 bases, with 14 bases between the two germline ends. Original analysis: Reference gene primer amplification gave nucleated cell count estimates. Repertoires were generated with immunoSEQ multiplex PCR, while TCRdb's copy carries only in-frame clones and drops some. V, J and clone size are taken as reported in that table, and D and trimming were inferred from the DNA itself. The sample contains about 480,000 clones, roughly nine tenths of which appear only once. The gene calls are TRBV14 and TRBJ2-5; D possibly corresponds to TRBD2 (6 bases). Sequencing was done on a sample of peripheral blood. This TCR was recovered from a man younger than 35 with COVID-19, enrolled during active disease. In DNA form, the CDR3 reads TGTGCCAGCAGCCAAGCTGGCAGCGGGCGGGAGACCCAGTACTTC. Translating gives CASSQAGSGRETQYF. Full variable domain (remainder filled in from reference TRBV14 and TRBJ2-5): EAGVTQFPSHSVIEKGQTVTLRCDPISGHDNLYWYRRVMGKEIKFLLHFVKESKQDESGMPNNRFLAERTGGTYSTLKVQPAELEDSGVYFCASSQAGSGRETQYFGPGTRLLVL.